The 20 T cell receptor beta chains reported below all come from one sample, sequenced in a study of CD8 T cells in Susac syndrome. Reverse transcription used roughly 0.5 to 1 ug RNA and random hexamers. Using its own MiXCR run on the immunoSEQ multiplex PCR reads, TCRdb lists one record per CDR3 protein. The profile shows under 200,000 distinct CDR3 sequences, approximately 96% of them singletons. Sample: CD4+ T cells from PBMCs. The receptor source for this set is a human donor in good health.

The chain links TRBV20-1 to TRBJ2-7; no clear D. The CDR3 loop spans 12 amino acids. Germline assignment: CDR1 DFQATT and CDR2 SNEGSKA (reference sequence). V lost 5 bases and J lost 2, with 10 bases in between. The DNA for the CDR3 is TGCAGTGCTGTGGGCCGAACCTACGAGCAGTACTTC. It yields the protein CSAVGRTYEQYF.

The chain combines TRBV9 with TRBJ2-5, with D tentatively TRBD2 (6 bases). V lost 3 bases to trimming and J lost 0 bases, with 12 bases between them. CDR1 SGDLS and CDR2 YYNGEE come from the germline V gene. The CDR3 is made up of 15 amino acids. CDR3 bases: TGTGCCAGCAGCGGCGGGACCAGCCACCAAGAGACCCAGTACTTC. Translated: CASSGGTSHQETQYF.

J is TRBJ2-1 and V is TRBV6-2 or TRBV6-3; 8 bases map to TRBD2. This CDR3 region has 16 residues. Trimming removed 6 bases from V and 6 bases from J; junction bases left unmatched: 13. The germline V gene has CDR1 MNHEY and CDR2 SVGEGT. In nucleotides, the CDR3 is TGTGCCAGCAGCCCCGCCGGCGGGGGGACGATCAATGAGCAGTTCTTC. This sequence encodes CASSPAGGGTINEQFF.

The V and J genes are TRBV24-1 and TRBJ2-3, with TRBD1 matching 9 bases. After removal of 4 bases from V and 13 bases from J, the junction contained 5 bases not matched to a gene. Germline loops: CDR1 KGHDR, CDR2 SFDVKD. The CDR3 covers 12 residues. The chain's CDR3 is CATSDPGQGKYF. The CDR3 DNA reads TGTGCCACCAGTGACCCGGGACAGGGCAAGTATTTT.

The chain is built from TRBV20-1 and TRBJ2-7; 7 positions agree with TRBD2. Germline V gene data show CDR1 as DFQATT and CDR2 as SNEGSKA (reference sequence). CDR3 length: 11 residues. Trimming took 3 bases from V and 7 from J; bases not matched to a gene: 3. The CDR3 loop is CSASGGWEQYF. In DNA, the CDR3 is TGCAGTGCTAGCGGGGGGTGGGAGCAGTACTTC.

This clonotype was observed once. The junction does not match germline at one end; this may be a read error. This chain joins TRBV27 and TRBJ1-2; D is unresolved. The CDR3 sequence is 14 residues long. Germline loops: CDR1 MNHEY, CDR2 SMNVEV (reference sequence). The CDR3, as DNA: TGTGCCAGCAGTCTGGATTATGACACCTATAGCTACACCTTC. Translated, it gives CASSLDYDTYSYTF.

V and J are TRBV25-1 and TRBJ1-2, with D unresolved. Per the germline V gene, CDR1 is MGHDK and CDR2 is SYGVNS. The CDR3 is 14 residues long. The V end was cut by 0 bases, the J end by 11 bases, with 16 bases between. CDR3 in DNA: TGTGCCAGCAGTGAATACAACGGAGGAAGGGAATACACCTTC. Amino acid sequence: CASSEYNGGREYTF.

The CDR3 DNA follows: TGCGCCAGCAGTCGCCTACAGGGTTACGCTAATTCACCCCTCCACTTT. Residues: CASSRLQGYANSPLHF. The chain links TRBV23-1 to TRBJ1-6, with D maybe TRBD1 (6 bases). TRBV23-1 is an ORF, and what it does is uncertain. Trimming stripped 4 bases from V and 6 bases from J, with 16 bases between. The CDR3 covers 16 residues.

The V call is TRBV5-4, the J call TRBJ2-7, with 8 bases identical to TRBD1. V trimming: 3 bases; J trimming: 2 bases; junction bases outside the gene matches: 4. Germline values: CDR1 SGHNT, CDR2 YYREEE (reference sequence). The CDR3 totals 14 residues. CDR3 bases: TGTGCCAGCAGCTATGGACAGGGTGCCTACGAGCAGTACTTC. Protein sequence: CASSYGQGAYEQYF.

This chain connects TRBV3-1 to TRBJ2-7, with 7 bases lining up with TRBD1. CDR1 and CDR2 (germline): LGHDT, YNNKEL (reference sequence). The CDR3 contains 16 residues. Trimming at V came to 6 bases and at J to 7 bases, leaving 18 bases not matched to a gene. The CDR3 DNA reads TGTGCCAGCAGGACCCCACGGCCCGGACAGGTTAAAGAGCAGTACTTC. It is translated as CASRTPRPGQVKEQYF.

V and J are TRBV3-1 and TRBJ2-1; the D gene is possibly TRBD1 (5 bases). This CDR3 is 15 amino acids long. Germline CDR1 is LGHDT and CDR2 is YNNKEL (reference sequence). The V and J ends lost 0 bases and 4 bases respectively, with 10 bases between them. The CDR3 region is CASSQDLGPYNEQFF. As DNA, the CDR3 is TGTGCCAGCAGCCAAGACTTGGGGCCTTACAATGAGCAGTTCTTC.

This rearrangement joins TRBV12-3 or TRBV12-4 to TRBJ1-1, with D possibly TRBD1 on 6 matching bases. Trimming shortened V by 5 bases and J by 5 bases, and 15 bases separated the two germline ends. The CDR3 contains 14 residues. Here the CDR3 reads CASSGDTGRTEAFF. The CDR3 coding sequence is TGTGCCAGCAGTGGGGACACCGGGAGGACTGAAGCTTTCTTT.

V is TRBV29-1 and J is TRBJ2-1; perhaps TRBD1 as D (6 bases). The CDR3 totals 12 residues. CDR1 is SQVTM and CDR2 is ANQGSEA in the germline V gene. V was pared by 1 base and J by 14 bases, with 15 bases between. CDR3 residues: CSVEGKGESEFF. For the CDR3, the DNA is TGCAGCGTTGAAGGAAAGGGGGAGTCGGAGTTCTTC.

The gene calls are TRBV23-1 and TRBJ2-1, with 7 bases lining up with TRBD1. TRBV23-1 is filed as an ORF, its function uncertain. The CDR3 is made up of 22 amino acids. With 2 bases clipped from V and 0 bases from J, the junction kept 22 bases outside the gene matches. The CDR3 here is CASSQTTTGTDKCISSYNEQFF. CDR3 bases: TGCGCCAGCAGTCAAACTACTACCGGGACAGACAAGTGTATTAGCTCCTACAATGAGCAGTTCTTC.

CDR3: CAIRSTGGYEQYF. In nucleotides, the CDR3 is TGTGCCATCAGGTCCACCGGGGGCTACGAGCAGTACTTC. The chain carries TRBV10-3 and TRBJ2-7; D may be TRBD2 (6 bases). V dropped 6 bases and J dropped 3 bases, with 12 bases sitting between them. Germline V lookup: CDR1 ENHRY, CDR2 SYGVKD. The CDR3 is 13 residues long.

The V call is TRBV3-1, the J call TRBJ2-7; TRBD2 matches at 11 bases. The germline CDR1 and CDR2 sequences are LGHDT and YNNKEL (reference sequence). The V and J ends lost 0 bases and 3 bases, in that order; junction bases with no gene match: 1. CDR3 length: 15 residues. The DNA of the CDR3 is TGTGCCAGCAGCCAAGACACTAGCGGGGGCTACGAGCAGTACTTC. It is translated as CASSQDTSGGYEQYF.

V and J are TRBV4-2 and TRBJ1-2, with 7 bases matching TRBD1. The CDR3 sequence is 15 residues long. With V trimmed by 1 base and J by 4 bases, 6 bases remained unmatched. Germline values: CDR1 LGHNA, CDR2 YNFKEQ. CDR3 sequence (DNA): TGTGCCAGCAGCCAAGGTCAGGGGGGGGCCTATGGCTACACCTTC. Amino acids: CASSQGQGGAYGYTF.

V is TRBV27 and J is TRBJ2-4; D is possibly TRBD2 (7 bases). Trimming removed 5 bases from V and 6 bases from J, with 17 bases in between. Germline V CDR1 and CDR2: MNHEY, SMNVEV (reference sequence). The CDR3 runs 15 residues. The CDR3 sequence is CASSPGQGRGNIQYF. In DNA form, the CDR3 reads TGTGCCAGCAGTCCTGGGCAGGGGAGGGGAAACATTCAGTACTTC.

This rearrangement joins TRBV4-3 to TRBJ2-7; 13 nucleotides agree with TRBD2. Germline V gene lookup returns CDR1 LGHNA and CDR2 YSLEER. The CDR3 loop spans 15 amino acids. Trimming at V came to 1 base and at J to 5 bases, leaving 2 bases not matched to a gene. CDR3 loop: CASSQGTSGGHEQYF. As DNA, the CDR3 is TGCGCCAGCAGCCAAGGGACTAGCGGGGGCCACGAGCAGTACTTC.

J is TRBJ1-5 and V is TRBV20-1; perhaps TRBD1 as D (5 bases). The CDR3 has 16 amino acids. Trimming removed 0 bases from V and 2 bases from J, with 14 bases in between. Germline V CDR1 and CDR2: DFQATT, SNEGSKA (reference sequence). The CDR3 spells CSARDSEQGGNQPQHF. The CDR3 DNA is TGCAGTGCTAGAGATTCTGAGCAGGGAGGCAATCAGCCCCAGCATTTT.